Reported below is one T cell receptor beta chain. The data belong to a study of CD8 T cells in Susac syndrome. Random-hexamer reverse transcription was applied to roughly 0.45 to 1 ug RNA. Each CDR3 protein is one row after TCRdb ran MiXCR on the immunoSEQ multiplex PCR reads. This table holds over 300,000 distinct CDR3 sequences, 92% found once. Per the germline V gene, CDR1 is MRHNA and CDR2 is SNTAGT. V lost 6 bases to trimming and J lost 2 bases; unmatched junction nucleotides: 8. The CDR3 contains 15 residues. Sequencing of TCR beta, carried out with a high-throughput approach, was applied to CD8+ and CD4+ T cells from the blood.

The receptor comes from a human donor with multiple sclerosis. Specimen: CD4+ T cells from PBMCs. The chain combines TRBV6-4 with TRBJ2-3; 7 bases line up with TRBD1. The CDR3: CASSRSTGDTDTQYF. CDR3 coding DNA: TGTGCCAGCAGCAGATCTACAGGGGACACAGATACGCAGTATTTT.